Presented here are 20 T cell receptor beta chains from one specimen sequenced in a study of read filtering for tumor transcriptome and immune sequencing. Molecular barcoded adaptors covering alpha/delta and beta/gamma chains were used on 400 to 450 ng RNA. MiXCR was run by TCRdb on the reads, yielding one entry per CDR3 protein. Among some 39,000 distinct CDR3 sequences listed, 14% were seen once. Sequences were obtained from a population of CD138-negative cells sorted from bone marrow. Receptors originate from a donor at least 40 years old with multiple myeloma.

This clonotype was counted ten times or more. The rearrangement joins TRBV20-1 to TRBJ1-5, with D unclear. From germline, CDR1 is DFQATT and CDR2 SNEGSKA (reference sequence). Trimming removed 5 bases from V and 0 bases from J, with 8 bases in between. The CDR3 length is 13 residues. CDR3 sequence: CSAGRYSNQPQHF. CDR3 in DNA: TGCAGTGCTGGGAGGTATAGCAATCAGCCCCAGCATTTT.

The sample holds many counts of this clonotype. The chain is built from TRBV20-1 and TRBJ1-2; D ambiguous. The V end lost 8 bases, the J end lost 2 bases, and 12 bases lay between the germline ends. The CDR3 loop spans 12 amino acids. Germline values: CDR1 DFQATT, CDR2 SNEGSKA (reference sequence). The CDR3 protein is CSSGERNYGYTF. CDR3 bases: TGCAGTAGCGGGGAGAGAAACTATGGCTACACCTTC.

As concerns this clonotype: A much larger clone differs from this one at a single base, so this may be a read error. The chain couples TRBV4-3 to TRBJ1-5; D uncertain. This CDR3 is 14 amino acids long. From germline, CDR1 is LGHNA and CDR2 YSLEER. This chain's CDR3 is CASSQEIQYQPQRF. CDR3 bases: TGCGCCAGCAGCCAAGAAATACAGTATCAGCCCCAGCGTTTT.

This clonotype was seen at least ten times. J is TRBJ2-2 and V is TRBV7-2; D is possibly TRBD1 (5 bases). CDR3 length: 16 residues. V gave up 3 bases and J gave up 7 bases, with 18 bases separating them. Germline V CDR1 and CDR2: SGHTA, FQGNSA. The CDR3 protein is CASSLGLGVFGGELFF. As DNA, the CDR3 is TGTGCCAGCAGCTTGGGGCTAGGGGTGTTCGGCGGGGAGCTGTTTTTT.

This clonotype was seen at least ten times. CDR3 protein: CASRTLTENTEAFF. The DNA for the CDR3 is TGTGCCAGCAGGACCTTGACAGAAAACACTGAAGCTTTCTTT. This chain connects TRBV5-4 to TRBJ1-1; the D gene is possibly TRBD1 (5 bases). The CDR3 is made up of 14 amino acids. Between the trimmed V and J ends, which lost 5 bases and 2 bases, there was a span of 13 bases. Germline assignment: CDR1 SGHNT and CDR2 YYREEE (reference sequence).

This clonotype was seen at least ten times. The junction does not match germline at one end; this may be a read error. The chain links TRBV7-2 to TRBJ1-1, with a weak D call TRBD1 (6 bases). CDR3 size: 13 residues. Germline CDR1 and CDR2: SGHTA and FQGNSA. CDR3 loop: CASSLGGHSEAFF. The CDR3 DNA reads TGTGCCAGCAGCTTAGGGGGGCACTCTGAGGCTTTCTTT.

This clonotype was found many times. CDR3 bases: TGTGCCAGCTCAAAGGAGACAGCTTCTCCTGGGGCCAACGTCCTGACTTTC. Its protein is CASSKETASPGANVLTF. The V gene is TRBV18, the J gene TRBJ2-6; TRBD1 is a possible D gene (5 bases). This CDR3 is 17 amino acids long. Germline lookup yields CDR1 KGHSH and CDR2 LQKENI. The V end lost 5 bases, the J end lost 2 bases, and 16 bases lay between the germline ends.

This chain uses TRBV5-1 with TRBJ2-1, with 8 bases identical to TRBD2. This CDR3 spans 19 amino acids. Trimming removed 1 base from V and 0 bases from J; junction bases left unmatched: 12. The germline gives CDR1 SGHRS, CDR2 YFSETQ. CDR3 sequence (DNA): TGCGCCAGCAGCTTGAGTGTGACTAGCGCCCTGAGCTCCTACAATGAGCAGTTCTTC. Encoded protein: CASSLSVTSALSSYNEQFF. Full variable domain (rest looked up from reference TRBV5-1 and TRBJ2-1): KAGVTQTPRYLIKTRGQQVTLSCSPISGHRSVSWYQQTPGQGLQFLFEYFSETQRNKGNFPGRFSGRQFSNSRSEMNVSTLELGDSALYLCASSLSVTSALSSYNEQFFGPGTRLTVL.

This clonotype showed up many times. The chain couples TRBV6-2 or TRBV6-3 to TRBJ2-1; D might be TRBD2 (6 bases). The length of the CDR3 is 16 residues. The V end was cut by 6 bases, the J end by 4 bases, with 19 bases between. The germline CDR1 and CDR2 sequences are MNHEY and SVGEGT. Here the CDR3 DNA reads TGTGCCAGCAGCCCGATTATGACTAGACGGTACAATGAGCAGTTCTTC. Translation: CASSPIMTRRYNEQFF.

At least ten counts were recorded for this clonotype. This sequence may be a read error, since a much larger clone differs from it by one base. Here the CDR3 omits its conserved ending phenylalanine or tryptophan, so a read error is the likely source. The chain carries TRBV7-6 and TRBJ1-6, with D possibly being TRBD1 (6 bases). V shed 1 base and J shed 11 bases, with 21 bases lying between them. Germline V lookup: CDR1 SGHVS, CDR2 FNYEAQ. CDR3 size: 17 residues. The CDR3 coding sequence is TGTGCCAGCAGCTTAGGGTGGGGGGGGACAAACTGGCCACCCCTCCACTAT. Translating gives CASSLGWGGTNWPPLHY.

This clonotype was seen many times. The chain joins TRBV4-2 to TRBJ2-1, with 9 bases that match TRBD1. Losses at the gene ends were 1 base for V and 7 bases for J; bases not matched to a gene: 11. The CDR3 consists of 17 residues. Germline V lookup: CDR1 LGHNA, CDR2 YNFKEQ. CDR3 sequence reads: CASSQAFRQGVQNEQFF. CDR3 nucleotide sequence: TGTGCCAGCAGCCAAGCCTTCAGACAGGGGGTTCAAAATGAGCAGTTCTTC.

This clonotype occurred many times. V gene TRBV6-2 or TRBV6-3 combines with J gene TRBJ2-1; D is unclear. With 6 bases removed from V and 0 bases from J, the gap between germline ends came to 6 bases. Per the germline V gene, CDR1 is MNHEY and CDR2 is SVGEGT. The CDR3 has 13 residues. As DNA, the CDR3 is TGTGCCAGCAGGAAGAGCTCCTACAATGAGCAGTTCTTC. Protein: CASRKSSYNEQFF.

This clonotype has only a few counts. The chain combines TRBV30 with TRBJ2-3; 8 nucleotides match TRBD2. V lost 1 base, J lost 1 base, and 4 bases stayed unmatched. Per the germline V gene, CDR1 is GTSNPN and CDR2 is SVGIG (reference sequence). This CDR3 region has 15 residues. The CDR3 protein is CAWSGSGGRTDTQYF. The CDR3 DNA reads TGTGCCTGGAGTGGGAGCGGGGGCCGCACAGATACGCAGTATTTT. The full variable domain, in which reference TRBV30 and TRBJ2-3 provide the parts outside the CDR3, is SQTIHQWPATLVQPVGSPLSLECTVEGTSNPNLYWYRQAAGRGLQLLFYSVGIGQISSEVPQNLSASRPQDRQFILSSKKLLLSDSGFYLCAWSGSGGRTDTQYFGPGTRLTVL.

This clonotype was seen ten or more times. The chain links TRBV20-1 to TRBJ2-1; D is uncertain. With 0 bases removed from V and 2 bases from J, the gap between germline ends came to 8 bases. The CDR3 loop spans 14 amino acids. Per germline, CDR1 DFQATT and CDR2 SNEGSKA (reference sequence). The CDR3 region is CSARDLATYNEQFF. CDR3 nucleotides: TGCAGTGCTAGAGATCTTGCCACCTACAATGAGCAGTTCTTC.

This clonotype was detected ten times or more. This chain connects TRBV4-1 to TRBJ2-3; 9 positions match TRBD2. Germline CDR1 MGHRA, CDR2 YSYEKL. The CDR3 extends over 17 amino acids. The junction had 14 bases not matched to a gene; V was cut back by 4 bases and J by 6 bases. This CDR3 reads CASSPQPSGAPVDTQYF. DNA for the CDR3: TGCGCCAGCAGCCCTCAGCCTAGCGGGGCCCCGGTTGATACGCAGTATTTT.

This clonotype was recorded at least ten times. J is TRBJ2-7 and V is TRBV11-2; 8 bases fit TRBD1. Germline lookup yields CDR1 SGHAT and CDR2 FQNNGV. The CDR3 is made up of 16 amino acids. V gave up 2 bases and J gave up 2 bases; unmatched junction bases: 8. CDR3 residues: CASSLIRGTGAYEQYF. CDR3 coding DNA: TGTGCCAGCAGCTTAATCCGAGGGACAGGCGCCTACGAGCAGTACTTC.

V gene TRBV6-6 combines with J gene TRBJ1-1, with TRBD1 matching 8 bases. The germline CDR1 and CDR2 sequences are MNHNY and SVGAGI (reference sequence). The trim removed 5 bases at V and 3 bases at J, leaving 5 bases unmatched. The CDR3 contains 14 residues. CDR3 bases: TGTGCCAGCAGTCCGCAGGGGGCGGACACTGAAGCTTTCTTT. It yields the protein CASSPQGADTEAFF.

This clonotype was counted many times. The genes are TRBV20-1 and TRBJ1-2; no reliable D call. The CDR3 consists of 13 residues. With 3 bases removed from V and 3 bases from J, the gap between germline ends came to 11 bases. The V gene's germline CDR1 is DFQATT and CDR2 SNEGSKA (reference sequence). The CDR3 spells CSASRDNYYGYTF. The CDR3 coding sequence is TGCAGTGCTAGCCGTGACAATTACTATGGCTACACCTTC.

There are many counts of this clonotype. V usage is TRBV15 and J usage is TRBJ1-1; no reliable D call. CDR1 is LNHNV and CDR2 is YYDKDF in the germline V gene (reference sequence). The V end was cut by 0 bases, the J end by 10 bases, with 15 bases between. CDR3 length: 14 residues. The CDR3 region is CATSRDQVVKVAFF. The CDR3 DNA sequence: TGTGCCACCAGCAGAGATCAAGTTGTTAAAGTAGCTTTCTTT.

As concerns this clonotype: One end of the junction fails to match germline, which may point to a read error. CDR3 DNA: TGTGCCAGCAGCCCCCCAGCGGGGGGGCTCAGTGAGCAGTCCTTC. It yields the protein CASSPPAGGLSEQSF. The chain couples TRBV12-3 or TRBV12-4 to TRBJ2-1; TRBD2 matches at 10 bases. The CDR3 length is 15 residues.